These T cell receptor beta chains were read from a single sample in a study of shared clonotypes between healthy human individuals. Here immunoSEQ multiplex PCR was the method, and the copy in TCRdb shows in-frame clones only, minus some. This sample has about 1 million clones, with about 75% found just once. Sequenced input: memory CD4+ T cells sorted from blood. Receptors originate from a man in his late teens or twenties in good health. Both conserved end residues are part of each CDR3. D genes are given only for firm matches. The size entry is marked missing in some rows and otherwise reads once, few, many or a size class.

>-|TRBJ1-6|TRBV21-1|-
CASSRGLFFNSPLHF
TGTGCCAGCAGCCGGGGGCTCTTTTTTAATTCACCCCTCCACTTT
>-|TRBJ1-2|TRBV6-5|-
CASSFRQQSNYGYTF
TGTGCCAGCAGTTTTCGACAGCAAAGCAACTATGGCTACACCTTC
>TRBD2|TRBJ2-3|TRBV29-1|-
CSVEDPEGGRKDTQYF
TGCAGCGTTGAAGATCCGGAGGGCGGGAGGAAAGATACGCAGTATTTT
>TRBD1|TRBJ1-6|TRBV27|-
CASTLSGQSLSMNSPLHF
TGTGCCAGCACCCTATCGGGACAGAGCCTGTCTATGAATTCACCCCTCCACTTT
>-|TRBJ1-2|TRBV14|-
CASSRGQNYGYTF
TGTGCCAGCAGCCGAGGACAGAACTATGGCTACACCTTC
>-|TRBJ1-1|TRBV23-1|once
CASSHSRSQGSPNTEAFF
TGCGCCAGCAGTCACTCGAGGTCACAGGGATCCCCGAACACTGAAGCTTTCTTT
>-|TRBJ1-4|TRBV6-6|-
CASSDREKLFF
TGTGCCAGCTCGGACCGAGAAAAACTGTTTTTT
>-|TRBJ1-3|TRBV6-1|-
CASTETPGDTIYF
TGTGCCAGCACTGAGACGCCCGGAGACACCATATATTTT
>-|TRBJ1-1|TRBV4-3|-
CASSPDLGAEAFF
TGCGCCAGCAGTCCGGATTTGGGCGCTGAAGCTTTCTTT
>-|TRBJ2-5|TRBV10-3|-
CATQGAEETQYF
TGTGCCACACAGGGAGCTGAAGAGACCCAGTACTTC
>TRBD2|TRBJ2-7|TRBV25-1|-
CASIAGGRDEQYF
TGTGCCAGCATAGCGGGGGGCCGCGACGAGCAGTACTTC
>-|TRBJ2-1|TRBV5-1|-
CASSFGTLLDEQFF
TGCGCCAGCAGCTTCGGGACCCTCCTAGATGAGCAGTTCTTC
>-|TRBJ1-1|TRBV5-1|-
CASSLQGAEAFF
TGCGCCAGCAGCTTACAGGGTGCTGAAGCTTTCTTT
>TRBD2|TRBJ2-7|TRBV4-1|-
CASSQAFGTSGRGRYEQYF
TGCGCCAGCAGCCAAGCGTTTGGGACTAGCGGGAGGGGCCGCTACGAGCAGTACTTC
>TRBD2|TRBJ2-7|TRBV4-1|-
CASSREAEGLAIEQYF
TGCGCCAGCAGCCGGGAGGCTGAGGGACTAGCCATCGAGCAGTACTTC
>TRBD2|TRBJ2-7|TRBV6-5|-
CASSLTSGSTYEQYF
TGTGCCAGCAGTTTAACTAGCGGGAGCACCTACGAGCAGTACTTC
>-|TRBJ1-1|TRBV29-1|-
CSIVRGHTEAFF
TGCAGCATTGTCCGGGGTCACACTGAAGCTTTCTTT
>-|TRBJ1-4|TRBV5-1|-
CASSPSGDEKLFF
TGCGCCAGCAGCCCCTCGGGGGATGAAAAACTGTTTTTT
>-|TRBJ2-7|TRBV10-3|-
CAISESATGVGEQYF
TGTGCCATCAGTGAATCTGCAACGGGAGTTGGCGAGCAGTACTTC
>-|TRBJ1-2|TRBV6-1|-
CASSESGNGYTF
TGTGCCAGCAGTGAATCAGGGAATGGCTACACCTTC
>-|TRBJ1-1|TRBV11-2|-
CASSPNRAMNTEAFF
TGTGCCAGCAGCCCAAACAGGGCGATGAACACTGAAGCTTTCTTT
>TRBD2|TRBJ2-3|TRBV4-1|few
CASSQERGLAGGTDTQYF
TGCGCCAGCAGCCAAGAGCGGGGATTAGCGGGAGGCACAGATACGCAGTATTTT
>-|TRBJ2-5|TRBV7-9|few
CASTPEGTQYF
TGTGCCAGCACCCCAGAGGGGACCCAGTACTTC
>TRBD1|TRBJ1-3|TRBV6-1|once
CASSGYRGYGGNTIYF
TGTGCCAGCAGTGGATACAGGGGATACGGTGGAAACACCATATATTTT
>-|TRBJ2-3|TRBV30|-
CAWSVGVGRSGTDTQYF
TGTGCCTGGAGTGTAGGTGTAGGGAGGTCCGGCACAGATACGCAGTATTTT
>-|TRBJ1-1|TRBV4-3|-
CASSQVGSEAFF
TGCGCCAGCAGCCAAGTCGGGTCTGAAGCTTTCTTT
>-|TRBJ2-3|TRBV19|-
CASSIGWKGSDTQYF
TGTGCCAGTAGTATCGGTTGGAAGGGTTCAGATACGCAGTATTTT
>TRBD2|TRBJ2-5|TRBV11-2|-
CASSPTSGHQETQYF
TGTGCCAGCAGCCCGACTAGCGGCCACCAAGAGACCCAGTACTTC
>-|TRBJ1-1|TRBV10-3|-
CAISESRGQGNTEAFF
TGTGCCATCAGTGAGTCGCGGGGGCAGGGCAACACTGAAGCTTTCTTT
>-|TRBJ1-4|TRBV5-6|-
CASSLMGWSGATNEKLFF
TGTGCCAGCAGCTTAATGGGGTGGAGTGGCGCAACTAATGAAAAACTGTTTTTT
>TRBD2|TRBJ2-3|TRBV7-2|-
CASSLARYSRETDTQYF
TGTGCCAGCAGCTTAGCTCGATATTCGCGGGAGACAGATACGCAGTATTTT
>-|TRBJ1-6|TRBV6-1|-
CASSEVLTSRGSPLHF
TGTGCCAGCAGTGAAGTTTTGACCTCGAGAGGTTCACCCCTCCACTTT
>TRBD1|TRBJ1-5|TRBV6-1|-
CASTQTGRGQPQHF
TGTGCCAGCACCCAGACAGGGCGGGGGCAGCCCCAGCATTTT
>TRBD1|TRBJ1-1|TRBV7-2|-
CASSSTGGMMNTEAFF
TGTGCCAGCAGCTCGACAGGGGGTATGATGAACACTGAAGCTTTCTTT
>TRBD2|TRBJ2-1|TRBV7-2|-
CASSSRGSGRRYNEQFF
TGTGCCAGCAGCTCCCGAGGGAGCGGGAGGAGATACAATGAGCAGTTCTTC
>-|TRBJ1-2|TRBV11-2|-
CASSLDSSAANYGYTF
TGTGCCAGCAGCTTAGATTCGTCAGCAGCTAACTATGGCTACACCTTC
>TRBD1|TRBJ1-2|TRBV5-1|-
CASSSDPGQLYGYTF
TGCGCCAGCAGCTCGGACCCGGGACAGCTATATGGCTACACCTTC
>-|TRBJ2-5|TRBV2|-
CASRASGYQETQYF
TGTGCCAGCAGAGCCTCGGGTTACCAAGAGACCCAGTACTTC
>-|TRBJ2-5|TRBV7-7|-
CASSSQTQGETQYF
TGTGCTAGCAGCTCACAGACCCAAGGGGAGACCCAGTACTTC
>-|TRBJ2-1|TRBV10-3|-
CAISVSTAYNEQFF
TGTGCCATCAGTGTCTCCACGGCCTACAATGAGCAGTTCTTC